This TCR beta chain was recorded in a study of blood T cells in healthy people across ages. Alongside a J-beta primer mix, a sample-barcoded 5' primer served in a second PCR lasting 7 to 11 cycles. Per sample, CDR3-containing paired-end reads numbered at least 2.5 million. One entry per CDR3 protein, called by TCRdb with MiXCR from the 5' RACE reads. The sample holds around 1,900,000 distinct CDR3 sequences, about two fifths seen once. Germline CDR1 reads LGHNT; CDR2 reads FRNRAP. CDR3 length: 15 residues. Germline trimming cut 5 bases from V and 6 bases from J; bases unmatched to any gene: 11. Overall study findings and caveats: Fewer expanded clones and more diversity marked long-lived versus aged donors. PBMCs went unsorted, and a conclusive naive versus antigen-experienced comparison was therefore prevented.

Worth noting for this clonotype: Its target is not known.

The sequence was collected from a human donor in good health. Sequenced material: blood. This chain connects TRBV12-5 to TRBJ1-2, with 8 bases that match TRBD1. CDR3 DNA: TGTGCTAGTGGTCCTGACTTGGTCAGGGGGCATGGCTACACCTTC. It is translated as CASGPDLVRGHGYTF. Combining the CDR3 with reference TRBV12-5 and TRBJ1-2 gives the whole variable domain DARVTQTPRHKVTEMGQEVTMRCQPILGHNTVFWYRQTMMQGLELLAYFRNRAPLDDSGMPKDRFSAEMPDATLATLKIQPSEPRDSAVYFCASGPDLVRGHGYTFGSGTRLTVV.